This TCR beta chain was recorded in a study of cytomegalovirus exposure and HLA in healthy donors. The PCR made use of 60 Vbeta and 13 Jbeta primers. The method was immunoSEQ multiplex PCR; TCRdb's version includes in-frame clones alone and lacks a portion of them. The sample holds 150,000 or so clones, 78% seen once. Germline V gene lookup returns CDR1 SGHNT and CDR2 YYREEE (reference sequence). This CDR3 comprises 15 residues. With V trimmed by 4 bases and J by 2 bases, 4 bases remained unmatched. Donors had nominal health at sampling but likely had unrecorded immune exposures. The rearrangement uses TRBV5-4 and TRBJ2-5, with 11 bases that match TRBD2. This clonotype was obtained from a woman aged 40 to 50 in good health and CMV-seronegative. The sequencing input was PBMCs. CDR3: CASSTGTSGQETQYF. In nucleotides, the CDR3 is TGTGCCAGCAGCACCGGGACTAGCGGTCAAGAGACCCAGTACTTC. The variable domain in full, with the rest retrieved from reference TRBV5-4 and TRBJ2-5, is ETGVTQSPTHLIKTRGQQVTLRCSSQSGHNTVSWYQQALGQGPQFIFQYYREEENGRGNFPPRFSGLQFPNYSSELNVNALELDDSALYLCASSTGTSGQETQYFGPGTRLLVL.